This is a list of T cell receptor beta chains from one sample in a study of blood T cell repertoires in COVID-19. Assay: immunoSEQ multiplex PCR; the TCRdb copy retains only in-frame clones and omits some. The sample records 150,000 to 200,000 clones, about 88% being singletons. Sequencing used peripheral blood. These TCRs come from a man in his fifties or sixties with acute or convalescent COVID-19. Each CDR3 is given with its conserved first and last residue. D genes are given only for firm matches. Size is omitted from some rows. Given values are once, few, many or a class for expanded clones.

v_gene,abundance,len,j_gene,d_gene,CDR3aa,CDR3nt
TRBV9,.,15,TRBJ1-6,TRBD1,CASSGGTANNSPLHF,TGTGCCAGCAGCGGGGGGACAGCGAATAATTCACCCCTCCACTTT
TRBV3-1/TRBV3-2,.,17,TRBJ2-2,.,CASSQDESVVRAGELFF,TGTGCCAGCAGCCAAGATGAATCTGTCGTTCGCGCCGGGGAGCTGTTTTTT
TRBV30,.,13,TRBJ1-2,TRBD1,CTWSQTGAYGYTF,TGTACCTGGAGTCAAACAGGGGCCTATGGCTACACCTTC
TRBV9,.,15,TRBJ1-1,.,CASSVAQSKNTEAFF,TGTGCCAGCAGCGTAGCCCAATCCAAGAACACTGAAGCTTTCTTT
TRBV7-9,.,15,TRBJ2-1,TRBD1,CASSLGAGGRNEQFF,TGTGCCAGCAGCTTAGGGGCAGGGGGCCGGAATGAGCAGTTCTTC
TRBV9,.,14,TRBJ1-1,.,CASSAGHLNTEAFF,TGTGCCAGCAGCGCTGGACACTTGAACACTGAAGCTTTCTTT
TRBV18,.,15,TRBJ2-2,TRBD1,CASSQGQGLPGELFF,TGTGCCAGCTCACAGGGACAGGGGCTTCCCGGGGAGCTGTTTTTT
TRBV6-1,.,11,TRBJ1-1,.,CASSETHIIFF,TGTGCCAGCAGTGAAACCCACATAATTTTCTTT
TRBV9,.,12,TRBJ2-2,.,CASSVLIGELFF,TGTGCCAGCAGCGTTTTAATCGGGGAGCTGTTTTTT
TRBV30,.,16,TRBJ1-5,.,CAWSVSGASGNQPQHF,TGTGCCTGGAGTGTATCAGGGGCAAGTGGCAATCAGCCCCAGCATTTT
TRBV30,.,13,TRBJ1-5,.,CAWSAGVNQPQHF,TGTGCCTGGAGTGCAGGGGTCAATCAGCCCCAGCATTTT
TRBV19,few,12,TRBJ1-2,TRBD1,CASSQGARGYTF,TGTGCCAGTAGCCAGGGGGCGCGAGGCTACACCTTC
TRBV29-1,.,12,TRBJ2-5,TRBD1,CSVGTGEETQYF,TGCAGCGTTGGGACAGGGGAAGAGACCCAGTACTTC
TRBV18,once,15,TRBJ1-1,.,CASSPIGFPNTEAFF,TGTGCCAGCTCACCTATCGGGTTCCCGAACACTGAAGCTTTCTTT
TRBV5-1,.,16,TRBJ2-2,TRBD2,CASSRTSGYNTGELFF,TGCGCCAGCAGCCGGACTAGCGGGTATAACACCGGGGAGCTGTTTTTT
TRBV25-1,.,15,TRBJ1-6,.,CASSENEGRNSPLHF,TGTGCCAGCAGTGAAAACGAGGGTCGCAATTCACCCCTCCACTTT
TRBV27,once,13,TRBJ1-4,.,CASRKTVNEKLFF,TGTGCCAGCAGGAAGACAGTTAATGAAAAACTGTTTTTT
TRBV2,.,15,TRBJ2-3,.,CASSGQLPGTDTQYF,TGTGCCAGCAGTGGACAACTCCCAGGCACAGATACGCAGTATTTT
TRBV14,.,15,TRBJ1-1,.,CASSQARGKEAEAFF,TGTGCCAGCAGCCAAGCTAGGGGGAAGGAGGCTGAAGCTTTCTTT
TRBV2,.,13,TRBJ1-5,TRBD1,CASSMDREQPQHF,TGTGCCAGCAGTATGGACAGGGAGCAGCCCCAGCATTTT
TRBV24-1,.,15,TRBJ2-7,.,CATSEYRGLSYEQYF,TGTGCCACCAGTGAGTACCGGGGACTTTCCTACGAGCAGTACTTC
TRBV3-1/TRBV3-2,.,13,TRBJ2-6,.,CASSHGQINVLTF,TGTGCCAGCAGCCATGGACAGATCAACGTCCTGACTTTC
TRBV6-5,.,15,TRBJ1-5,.,CATKKRGLIDQPQHF,TGTGCCACCAAAAAAAGGGGCCTGATTGATCAGCCCCAGCATTTT
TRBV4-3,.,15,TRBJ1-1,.,CASSQDRVGNTEAFF,TGCGCCAGCAGCCAAGATCGGGTAGGGAACACTGAAGCTTTCTTT
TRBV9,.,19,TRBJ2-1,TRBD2,CASSTHKGASGDSYHEQFF,TGTGCCAGCAGCACTCATAAGGGGGCTAGCGGGGACTCCTACCATGAGCAGTTCTTC
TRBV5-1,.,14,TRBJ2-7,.,CASSAYRRTDEQYF,TGCGCCAGCTCAGCTTACAGGCGTACAGACGAGCAGTACTTC
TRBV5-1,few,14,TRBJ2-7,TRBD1,CASSIDRGTSEQYF,TGCGCCAGCAGCATTGACAGGGGGACCAGCGAGCAGTACTTC
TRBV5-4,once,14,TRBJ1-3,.,CASSLMGVGNTIYF,TGTGCCAGCAGCTTAATGGGCGTTGGAAACACCATATATTTT
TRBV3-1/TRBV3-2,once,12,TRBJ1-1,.,CASSQGGREAFF,TGTGCCAGCAGCCAAGGGGGCCGAGAAGCTTTCTTT
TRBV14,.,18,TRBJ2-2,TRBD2,CASSPSLAGVMGTGELFF,TGTGCCAGCAGCCCAAGTTTAGCGGGAGTAATGGGCACCGGGGAGCTGTTTTTT
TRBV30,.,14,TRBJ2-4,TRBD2,CAWSGGGSKNIQYF,TGTGCCTGGAGTGGGGGGGGGTCTAAAAACATTCAGTACTTC
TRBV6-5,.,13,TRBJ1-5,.,CASSLHRGQPQHF,TGTGCCAGCAGCTTACACCGGGGTCAGCCCCAGCATTTT
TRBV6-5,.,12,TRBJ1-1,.,CASSSYSTEAFF,TGTGCCAGCAGTTCCTACAGCACTGAAGCTTTCTTT
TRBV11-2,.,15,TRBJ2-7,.,CASSFSRRGDYEQYF,TGTGCCAGCAGCTTTTCTAGGCGGGGAGACTACGAGCAGTACTTC
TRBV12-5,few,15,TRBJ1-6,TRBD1,CASGLDRVENSPLHF,TGTGCTAGTGGCCTGGACAGGGTTGAGAATTCACCCCTCCACTTT
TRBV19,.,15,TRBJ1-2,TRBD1,CASSLTGTGVGGYTF,TGTGCCAGTAGTTTAACCGGGACAGGGGTCGGTGGCTACACCTTC
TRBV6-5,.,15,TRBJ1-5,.,CASIRTGLGEQPQHF,TGTGCCAGCATCAGAACAGGGTTGGGCGAGCAGCCCCAGCATTTT
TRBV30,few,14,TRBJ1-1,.,CAWMSVTTDTEAFF,TGTGCCTGGATGAGCGTCACGACCGACACTGAAGCTTTCTTT
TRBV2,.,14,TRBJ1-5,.,CASSAGQGNQPQHF,TGTGCCAGCAGTGCAGGGCAGGGCAATCAGCCCCAGCATTTT
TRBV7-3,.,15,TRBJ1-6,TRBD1,CASSSWDRVCSPLHF,TGTGCCAGCAGCTCCTGGGACAGGGTTTGTTCACCCCTCCACTTT
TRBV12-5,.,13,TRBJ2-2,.,CASEQGNTGELFF,TGTGCTAGTGAACAGGGGAACACCGGGGAGCTGTTTTTT
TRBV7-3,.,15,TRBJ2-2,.,CASSPDRRNTGELFF,TGTGCCAGCAGCCCTGACAGACGGAACACCGGGGAGCTGTTTTTT
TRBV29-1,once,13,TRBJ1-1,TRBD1,CSGYRGLNTEAFF,TGCAGCGGCTACAGGGGGCTGAACACTGAAGCTTTCTTT
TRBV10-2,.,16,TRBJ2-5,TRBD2,CASSEAQLAGRETQYF,TGCGCCAGCAGTGAGGCTCAACTAGCGGGGAGGGAGACCCAGTACTTC
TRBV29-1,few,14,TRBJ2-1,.,CSVRGGDSYNEQFF,TGCAGCGTTCGTGGCGGGGACTCCTACAATGAGCAGTTCTTC
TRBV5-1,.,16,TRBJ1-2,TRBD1,CASSTGTGSSNYGYTF,TGCGCCAGCAGCACTGGGACAGGGTCTTCTAACTATGGCTACACCTTC
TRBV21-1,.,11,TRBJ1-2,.,CASSREVGYTF,TGTGCCAGCAGCAGGGAGGTGGGCTACACCTTC
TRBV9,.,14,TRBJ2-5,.,CASSVGGLQETQYF,TGTGCCAGCAGCGTAGGAGGGTTGCAAGAGACCCAGTACTTC
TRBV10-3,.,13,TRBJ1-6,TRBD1,CASTGQPNSPLHF,TGTGCCTCAACGGGACAGCCTAATTCACCCCTCCACTTT
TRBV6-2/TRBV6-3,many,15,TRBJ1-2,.,CASSYSGAGSYGYTF,TGTGCCAGCAGTTACTCAGGTGCGGGAAGCTATGGCTACACCTTC
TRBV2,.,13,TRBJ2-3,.,CASQRGSQDTQYF,TGTGCCAGCCAGAGGGGGAGCCAAGATACGCAGTATTTT
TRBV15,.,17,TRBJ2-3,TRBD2,CATSRTPLAGGQDTQYF,TGTGCCACCAGCAGGACACCCCTAGCGGGGGGGCAGGATACGCAGTATTTT
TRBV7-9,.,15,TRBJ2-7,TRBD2,CASSLATSGAGEQYF,TGTGCCAGCAGCTTAGCTACTAGCGGGGCGGGGGAGCAGTACTTC
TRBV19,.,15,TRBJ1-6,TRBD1,CASNLIDRGTAPLHF,TGTGCCAGTAACCTTATCGACAGGGGGACGGCACCCCTCCACTTT
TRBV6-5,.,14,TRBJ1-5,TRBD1,CASSHRDRDQPQHF,TGTGCCAGCAGTCACCGGGACAGAGATCAGCCCCAGCATTTT
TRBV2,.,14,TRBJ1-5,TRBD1,CASRGDSSNQPQHF,TGTGCCAGCAGGGGGGACAGCTCCAATCAGCCCCAGCATTTT
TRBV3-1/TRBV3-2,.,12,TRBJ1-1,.,CASPYMNTEAFF,TGTGCCAGCCCCTATATGAACACTGAAGCTTTCTTT
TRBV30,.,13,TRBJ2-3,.,CAWTSGNTDTQYF,TGTGCCTGGACTTCGGGGAACACAGATACGCAGTATTTT
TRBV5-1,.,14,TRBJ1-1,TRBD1,CASTPLQGGTEAFF,TGCGCCAGCACCCCTTTACAGGGGGGGACTGAAGCTTTCTTT